This T cell receptor beta chain was identified during a study of identical twins. Germline CDR1 reads SGHTA; CDR2 reads FQGNSA. The CDR3 is made up of 12 amino acids. V lost 5 bases to trimming and J lost 9 bases; unmatched junction nucleotides: 4. TCRdb reanalysed the 5' RACE reads using MiXCR and keeps one entry per CDR3 protein. The data contain under 500,000 distinct CDR3 sequences, 13% to 15% of them singletons. The same sample was also used in a study of yellow fever vaccine responses in identical twins.

The sample taken for sequencing was CD4+ T cells sorted from blood. This TCR derives from a woman between 18 and 30 years old in good health. This chain uses TRBV7-2 with TRBJ2-3, with 8 bases identical to TRBD1. The CDR3 loop reads CASSTRQGTQYF. In nucleotides, the CDR3 is TGTGCCAGCAGCACCCGACAGGGGACGCAGTATTTT.